Only one count was recorded for the clone carrying this TCR beta chain. This specimen comes from a study of glioma-infiltrating T cells after dendritic cell vaccination. The immunoSEQ assay amplified TCRB CDR3 from up to about 2 ug DNA. Sequencing was performed with immunoSEQ multiplex PCR; in TCRdb, only in-frame clones are kept and a portion is missing. The sample shows over 55,000 clones, 70% to 85% of them seen only once. The time point: after dendritic cell vaccination, including at tumor progression/relapse. The V gene's germline CDR1 is SGHNT and CDR2 YYREEE (reference sequence). This CDR3 has 14 residues. V was pared by 2 bases and J by 4 bases, with 10 bases between.

The material was blood, obtained after dendritic cell vaccination. The sequence was obtained from a human donor with glioblastoma. The genes are TRBV5-4 and TRBJ1-5; no clear D. The CDR3 nucleotides are TGTGCCAGCAGCTTAGAGAGGGCAAATCAGCCCCAGCATTTT. Protein product: CASSLERANQPQHF.